The entry that follows covers one T cell receptor beta chain sequence. The data were obtained in a study of tumor-infiltrating lymphocytes in primary liver carcinoma. The input was roughly 0.5 ug total RNA; TCR beta cDNA was made from it with a constant-region primer. Slightly modified ARM-PCR, run as three nested multiplex PCR rounds, produced the TCR beta libraries. Two initial PCR rounds of about 10 cycles each paired TRBV1-TRBV30 forward primers with a C-beta reverse primer. TCRdb independently ran MiXCR on the multiplex PCR reads; one entry per CDR3 protein. Of under 200,000 distinct CDR3 sequences in the sample, less than 65% were seen once. They got blood RNA out of unsorted whole blood and also pulled out germline DNA. This CDR3 is 16 amino acids long. The germline V gene encodes CDR1 LNHDA and CDR2 SQIVND (reference sequence). Trimming cost V 7 bases and J 0 bases, with 16 bases left between them.

Material for sequencing was peripheral blood. The chain couples TRBV19 to TRBJ1-5; weak D call: TRBD1 (5 bases). The receptor was isolated from a woman aged 55-69 years with primary liver carcinoma and hepatitis B virus infection. The DNA for the CDR3 is TGTGCCAGTATGCCTGACAGCTACTATAGCAATCAGCCCCAGCATTTT. Amino acid sequence: CASMPDSYYSNQPQHF.